This section outlines one T cell receptor beta chain sequence together with its context. The antigen remains unidentified. This record belongs to a study of T cells in pancreatic ductal adenocarcinoma. General observations from the study: Unique clonotypes were approximately 8-fold more numerous in blood than in tumor.

Surgery without prior neoadjuvant therapy was the treatment of the selected pancreatic ductal adenocarcinoma patients. Profiling relied on immunoSEQ multiplex PCR, and the TCRdb table lists in-frame clones only, not all of them. Of over 90,000 clones in the sample, over 90% are singletons; the top ten hold 2.5% to 3.5%. Germline V CDR1 and CDR2: MDHEN, SYDVKM. With 5 bases clipped from V and 5 bases from J, the junction kept 9 bases outside the gene matches. This CDR3 comprises 16 residues. The receptor comes from a human donor with pancreatic ductal adenocarcinoma. The sequencing sample was made of PBMCs. The chain uses TRBV28 and TRBJ1-5; TRBD1 matches 10 bases. Here the CDR3 DNA reads TGTGCCAGCAGTGGGCCCCTGGGACAGGGGTATCAGCCCCAGCATTTT. Its protein is CASSGPLGQGYQPQHF.